The 22 T cell receptor beta chains below all came from one sample that was sequenced in a study of Ad26.COV2.S vaccination and SARS-CoV-2 variants. TCRdb's copy holds only in-frame clones and misses some; the assay was immunoSEQ multiplex PCR. The sample holds some 180,000 clones, approximately 88% seen once. Sequenced material: peripheral blood, taken after recovery from COVID-19. The receptor source for this set is a human donor who had recovered from COVID-19.

The CDR3 region is CASSPPSGLSTDTQYF. CDR3 nucleotides: TGTGCCAGCAGCCCCCCTAGCGGTCTCAGCACAGATACGCAGTATTTT. This chain links TRBV3-1 (or the pseudogene TRBV3-2) with TRBJ2-3; TRBD2 matches 7 bases. CDR1 is LGHDT and CDR2 is YNNKEL in the germline V gene (reference sequence). This CDR3 has 16 amino acids. Trimming at V came to 4 bases and at J to 0 bases, leaving 7 bases not matched to a gene.

This rearrangement joins TRBV7-9 to TRBJ2-1, with 8 bases identical to TRBD1. The CDR3 extends over 15 amino acids. Germline V gives CDR1 SEHNR, CDR2 FQNEAQ (reference sequence). V shed 5 bases, J shed 8 bases, and the junction held 11 bases outside the gene matches. The CDR3 spells CASSRTGGWFDEQFF. The DNA of the CDR3 is TGTGCCAGCAGCCGAACAGGGGGATGGTTCGATGAGCAGTTCTTC.

The J gene is TRBJ2-1, the V gene TRBV4-1, with 10 nucleotides matching TRBD2. The J segment lost 6 bases and the V segment lost 0 bases, leaving 5 bases of the junction unmatched. CDR3 length: 16 amino acids. Germline CDR1 MGHRA, CDR2 YSYEKL. The CDR3: CASSQDNSGRSNEQFF. CDR3 coding DNA: TGCGCCAGCAGCCAAGATAATAGCGGGAGGAGCAATGAGCAGTTCTTC.

This chain links TRBV28 with TRBJ1-1; TRBD1 matches 9 bases. Per the germline V gene, CDR1 is MDHEN and CDR2 is SYDVKM. The CDR3 spans 13 residues. Trimming took 7 bases from V and 8 from J; bases not matched to a gene: 8. The CDR3 is CASTVRQGGEAFF. For the CDR3, the DNA is TGTGCCAGCACGGTAAGACAGGGGGGAGAAGCTTTCTTT.

This rearrangement joins TRBV24-1 to TRBJ2-1; 7 nucleotides line up with TRBD2. The CDR3 is 16 residues long. Trimming removed 1 base from V and 1 base from J; junction bases left unmatched: 3. Germline loops: CDR1 KGHDR, CDR2 SFDVKD. The CDR3 nucleotides read TGTGCCACCAGTGATTTTAGCGGGCCTTCCTACAATGAGCAGTTCTTC. Amino acid sequence: CATSDFSGPSYNEQFF.

The chain joins TRBV3-1 (or the pseudogene TRBV3-2) to TRBJ2-3; TRBD1 matches 7 bases. V was pared by 0 bases and J by 2 bases, with 2 bases of the junction left unmatched. The length of the CDR3 is 15 residues. Germline CDR1 LGHDT, CDR2 YNNKEL (reference sequence). CDR3 loop: CASSQEGGPTDTQYF. DNA for the CDR3: TGTGCCAGCAGCCAAGAAGGGGGCCCCACAGATACGCAGTATTTT.

The V and J genes are TRBV7-8 and TRBJ2-3; 8 nucleotides line up with TRBD2. The V gene's germline CDR1 is SGHVS and CDR2 FQNEAQ. Unmatched junction bases numbered 2, after V lost 2 bases and J lost 1 base. The CDR3 contains 15 residues. CDR3 in DNA: TGTGCCAGCAGCTTATCAGCGGGGGGCACAGATACGCAGTATTTT. Translated, it gives CASSLSAGGTDTQYF.

V and J are TRBV4-1 and TRBJ2-1; unclear D gene. Germline-derived CDR1 and CDR2 are MGHRA and YSYEKL. Trimming shortened V by 1 base and J by 6 bases, and 10 bases separated the two germline ends. This CDR3 is built from 14 residues. DNA of the CDR3: TGCGCCAGCAGCCAAGGCTTAAGCCTCAATGAGCAGTTCTTC. Its translation: CASSQGLSLNEQFF.

The chain has TRBV7-8 and TRBJ2-1, with D possibly matching TRBD2 (5 bases). V was clipped by 5 bases and J by 6 bases, with 8 bases between them. There are 12 residues in the CDR3. Per the germline V gene, CDR1 is SGHVS and CDR2 is FQNEAQ. The CDR3 is CASSRGVNEQFF. The CDR3 nucleotides read TGTGCCAGCAGCCGGGGAGTCAATGAGCAGTTCTTC.

The CDR3 DNA follows: TGCGCCAGCAGCTTAATAGGTAAAGCTTATGAAGCTTTCTTT. It encodes CASSLIGKAYEAFF. This rearrangement joins TRBV5-1 to TRBJ1-1, with unresolved D. V was pared by 2 bases and J by 7 bases, with 15 bases between. This CDR3 region has 14 residues. From germline, CDR1 is SGHRS and CDR2 YFSETQ.

This clone showed up just once. The rearrangement joins TRBV29-1 to TRBJ2-3; D is ambiguous. V dropped 4 bases and J dropped 6 bases, with 17 bases sitting between them. Per the germline V gene, CDR1 is SQVTM and CDR2 is ANQGSEA. The CDR3 contains 14 residues. CDR3 sequence (DNA): TGCAGCGTTGGGGCGATTTATATATCGGATACGCAGTATTTT. This codes for CSVGAIYISDTQYF.

The V gene is TRBV27, the J gene TRBJ2-7; D not certain. Germline V lookup: CDR1 MNHEY, CDR2 SMNVEV (reference sequence). The CDR3 covers 12 residues. V lost 6 bases to trimming and J lost 4 bases, with 10 bases between them. The CDR3 DNA reads TGTGCCAGCAGGGGAAGGGCGTACGAGCAGTACTTC. Translation gives CASRGRAYEQYF.

As regards this clone: With a much larger clone just one base away, this may be a read error. V usage is TRBV2 and J usage is TRBJ2-5, with TRBD2 identical over 10 bases. The CDR3 spans 14 residues. Trimming at V came to 4 bases and at J to 5 bases, leaving 4 bases not matched to a gene. Germline loops: CDR1 SNHLY, CDR2 FYNNEI. The CDR3 DNA reads as TGTGCCAGCAGTGTAGCGGGGGGCGGGGAGACCCAGTACTTC. It specifies CASSVAGGGETQYF.

The genes are TRBV12-3 or TRBV12-4 and TRBJ1-1; D unclear. Trimming took 2 bases from V and 4 from J, leaving 8 bases between them. The CDR3 sequence is 13 residues long. The CDR3 DNA reads as TGTGCCAGCAGTTTAATTCGAAGCACTGAAGCTTTCTTT. Protein product: CASSLIRSTEAFF.

The genes are TRBV6-5 and TRBJ2-1; no clear D gene. Germline lookup yields CDR1 MNHEY and CDR2 SVGAGI. This CDR3 is 13 amino acids long. V gave up 6 bases and J gave up 3 bases, with 9 bases separating them. CDR3 region: CASRPLLYNEQFF. For the CDR3, the DNA is TGTGCCAGCAGACCCCTCCTCTACAATGAGCAGTTCTTC.

The chain carries TRBV11-2 and TRBJ2-5; D gene unclear. CDR1 and CDR2 from the germline V gene are SGHAT and FQNNGV. The CDR3 is 15 amino acids. Trimming cost V 7 bases and J 5 bases, with 20 bases left between them. This chain's CDR3 is CASTLMGSSKETQYF. CDR3 in DNA: TGTGCCAGCACCCTCATGGGGTCCTCAAAGGAGACCCAGTACTTC.

V usage is TRBV27 and J usage is TRBJ2-5; D is uncertain. Germline values: CDR1 MNHEY, CDR2 SMNVEV (reference sequence). The CDR3 length is 13 residues. V lost 2 bases and J 9 bases, leaving 13 bases between the germline ends. The CDR3 loop reads CASSLGSPHAQYF. DNA for the CDR3: TGTGCCAGCAGTTTAGGCAGTCCCCACGCCCAGTACTTC.

J is TRBJ2-4 and V is TRBV7-2; 8 bases map to TRBD2. Trimming removed 5 bases from V and 5 bases from J; junction bases left unmatched: 8. The CDR3 has 15 amino acids. Germline loops: CDR1 SGHTA, CDR2 FQGNSA. In DNA form, the CDR3 reads TGTGCCAGCAGCACCACTAGCGGCCCTGAAAACATTCAGTACTTC. Translating gives CASSTTSGPENIQYF. Supplemented by reference TRBV7-2 and TRBJ2-4, the full variable domain reads GAGVSQSPSNKVTEKGKDVELRCDPISGHTALYWYRQSLGQGLEFLIYFQGNSAPDKSGLPSDRFSAERTGGSVSTLTIQRTQQEDSAVYLCASSTTSGPENIQYFGAGTRLSVL.

V usage is TRBV5-4 and J usage is TRBJ1-3; D is possibly TRBD1 (5 bases). The CDR3 contains 14 residues. Germline loops: CDR1 SGHNT, CDR2 YYREEE (reference sequence). Deletions cut 4 bases from V and 0 bases from J, with 8 bases between. The CDR3 protein is CASSNRTSGNTIYF. The CDR3 DNA is TGTGCCAGCAGCAACAGGACCTCTGGAAACACCATATATTTT.

V and J are TRBV2 and TRBJ1-2, with a tentative D call TRBD1 (6 bases). CDR1 and CDR2 (germline): SNHLY, FYNNEI. The CDR3 extends over 13 amino acids. V was clipped by 7 bases and J by 2 bases, with 11 bases between them. This CDR3 reads CASKGDGNYGYTF. The CDR3, as DNA: TGTGCCAGCAAGGGGGACGGGAACTATGGCTACACCTTC.

The V call is TRBV10-3, the J call TRBJ2-7; D is perhaps TRBD2 (6 bases). Trimming took 6 bases from V and 3 from J, leaving 15 bases between them. Germline-derived CDR1 and CDR2 are ENHRY and SYGVKD. This CDR3 has 14 residues. The CDR3 DNA follows: TGTGCCATCAGCAAACCGGGGGATCTCTACGAGCAGTACTTC. Its protein is CAISKPGDLYEQYF.

The table lists this clone with a count of one. The chain joins TRBV29-1 to TRBJ2-4; D is ambiguous. The CDR3 contains 16 residues. Germline V gene lookup returns CDR1 SQVTM and CDR2 ANQGSEA. The V end lost 4 bases, the J end lost 0 bases, and 16 bases lay between the germline ends. Written as DNA, the CDR3 is TGCAGCGTTGCTCCCTCTCCGTTACTAGCCAAAAACATTCAGTACTTC. Translating gives CSVAPSPLLAKNIQYF.